This T cell receptor (beta chain) was identified in a study of cytomegalovirus exposure and HLA in healthy donors. The PCR employed 60 Vbeta primers together with 13 Jbeta primers. Clones were read by immunoSEQ multiplex PCR, and TCRdb kept only the in-frame ones, dropping some. The data show 50,000 or so clones, 55% to 75% seen once. Germline CDR1 SGHNT, CDR2 YYREEE (reference sequence). This CDR3 has 15 residues. The V end lost 1 base, the J end lost 4 bases, and 14 bases lay between the germline ends. Sequencing was carried out using PBMCs. The sequence was collected from a man aged 35-49 years in good health and CMV-seropositive. The chain combines TRBV5-4 with TRBJ1-1; D unresolved. The CDR3 DNA follows: TGTGCCAGCAGCTTGTACGGGAGGTTGGCCACTGAAGCTTTCTTT. This gives the protein CASSLYGRLATEAFF. The full variable domain, its missing parts supplied by reference TRBV5-4 and TRBJ1-1, is ETGVTQSPTHLIKTRGQQVTLRCSSQSGHNTVSWYQQALGQGPQFIFQYYREEENGRGNFPPRFSGLQFPNYSSELNVNALELDDSALYLCASSLYGRLATEAFFGQGTRLTVV.